These 5 T cell receptor beta chains originate from one sample sequenced in a study of blood T cells in healthy people across ages. Sample-barcoded 5' priming and a J-beta primer mix drove a second PCR of about 7 to 11 cycles. TCRdb re-derived calls from the 5' RACE reads in MiXCR, one entry per CDR3 protein. The sample shows some 940,000 distinct CDR3 sequences, about 29% of them seen only once. These same records also appear under a second study, on T cells of mothers and their children.

What was sequenced was blood. Receptor source: a woman in her thirties or forties in good health.

The gene calls are TRBV4-2 and TRBJ2-1; 10 bases align to TRBD2. In germline, CDR1 is LGHNA, CDR2 YNFKEQ. The CDR3 is 17 amino acids. V shed 3 bases and J 8 bases; nucleotides not matched to a gene: 13. The CDR3 is CASSQEIAGGRFDEQFF. CDR3 sequence (DNA): TGTGCCAGCAGCCAGGAAATAGCGGGGGGCCGGTTTGATGAGCAGTTCTTC.

At least ten counts were recorded for this clonotype. J is TRBJ2-3 and V is TRBV6-5, with TRBD1 matching over 9 bases. The CDR3 runs to 15 residues. The V segment lost 6 bases and the J segment 3 bases; nucleotides outside the gene matches: 7. Looked up from germline, CDR1 is MNHEY and CDR2 is SVGAGI. For the CDR3, the DNA is TGTGCCAGCAGACCAGGACAGGGGAGGACAGATACGCAGTATTTT. Residues: CASRPGQGRTDTQYF.

This clonotype came up many times. J is TRBJ2-3 and V is TRBV11-2; maybe TRBD2 (6 bases). Germline V gene lookup returns CDR1 SGHAT and CDR2 FQNNGV. The CDR3 has 15 residues. The V end lost 4 bases, the J end lost 3 bases, and 14 bases lay between the germline ends. CDR3 in amino acids: CASSSSQGGTDTQYF. CDR3 DNA: TGTGCCAGCAGCTCGAGCCAGGGAGGTACAGATACGCAGTATTTT.

This clonotype was seen at least ten times. The J gene is TRBJ2-3, the V gene TRBV10-3, with unresolved D. CDR1 is ENHRY, CDR2 SYGVKD, per germline. V was cut by 6 bases and J by 6 bases, with 7 bases left in between. The CDR3 contains 11 residues. The CDR3 loop reads CAISPGDTQYF. DNA for the CDR3: TGTGCCATCAGCCCCGGGGATACGCAGTATTTT.

This clonotype was counted ten times or more. The gene calls are TRBV9 and TRBJ2-5; TRBD2 matches 7 bases. Germline V gene data show CDR1 as SGDLS and CDR2 as YYNGEE. The CDR3 sequence is 13 residues long. V gave up 4 bases and J gave up 4 bases; unmatched junction bases: 4. The CDR3 nucleotides read TGTGCCAGCAGCCCCTGGGAGGGAGAGACCCAGTACTTC. Protein product: CASSPWEGETQYF.